One sample yielded the 2 T cell receptor beta chains listed below, sequenced in a study of blood T cell repertoires in COVID-19. Measured with immunoSEQ multiplex PCR; TCRdb has only the in-frame clones, and not every one. Of more than 120,000 clones in the sample, approximately 81% were seen once. The sample taken for sequencing was peripheral blood. These receptors all stem from a human donor with acute or convalescent COVID-19. The donor label of this sample is uncertain.

The rearrangement uses TRBV7-3 and TRBJ1-6; D may be TRBD1 (6 bases). Germline V lookup: CDR1 SGHTA, CDR2 FQGTGA. There are 14 residues in the CDR3. V was pared by 4 bases and J by 10 bases, with 14 bases between. CDR3: CASSSTGLGSPLHF. The CDR3 DNA reads as TGTGCCAGCAGCTCTACAGGGCTGGGGTCACCCCTCCACTTT.

The CDR3 region is CASSPGQGGYEQYV. The DNA for the CDR3 is TGCGCCAGCAGCCCGGGACAGGGGGGGTACGAGCAGTACGTC. The chain recombines TRBV5-1 with TRBJ2-7, with 11 bases identical to TRBD1. Germline V gene data show CDR1 as SGHRS and CDR2 as YFSETQ. The CDR3 runs to 14 residues. The junction had 4 bases not matched to a gene; V was cut back by 4 bases and J by 4 bases.